Following are 20 T cell receptor beta chains from one sample sequenced in a study of blood T cell repertoires in COVID-19. Libraries were prepared by immunoSEQ multiplex PCR; TCRdb keeps only in-frame clonotypes and omits some of them. Of 190,000 or so clones listed, approximately 90% are singletons. Sequencing used PBMCs or T cells enriched from blood (not recorded which). Every receptor here comes from a young man who had recovered from COVID-19.

The rearrangement uses TRBV20-1 and TRBJ2-7; 9 nucleotides agree with TRBD2. This CDR3 region has 16 residues. J lost 6 bases, V lost 3 bases, and 15 bases had no gene match. From germline, CDR1 is DFQATT and CDR2 SNEGSKA (reference sequence). As DNA, the CDR3 is TGCAGTGCTAGTTTCCGAGTAGCGGGAGAAATGGGCGAGCAGTACTTC. The encoded protein is CSASFRVAGEMGEQYF.

The gene calls are TRBV7-7 and TRBJ2-2, with 9 nucleotides matching TRBD1. The germline V gene encodes CDR1 SSHAT and CDR2 FNYEAQ (reference sequence). V dropped 6 bases and J dropped 1; count of bases not matched to a gene: 6. The CDR3 length is 16 residues. The chain's CDR3 is CASSPTGGENTGELFF. The CDR3 bases are TGTGCCAGCAGTCCAACAGGGGGCGAGAACACCGGGGAGCTGTTTTTT.

This sequence joins TRBV7-2 and TRBJ2-2, with a tentative D call TRBD2 (7 bases). Deletions cut 7 bases from V and 4 bases from J, with 19 bases between. CDR1 is SGHTA, CDR2 FQGNSA, per germline. The CDR3 consists of 16 residues. CDR3 amino acids: CASTPLGGGGTGELFF. The CDR3 DNA reads as TGTGCCAGCACCCCCCTAGGGGGAGGGGGCACCGGGGAGCTGTTTTTT. Using reference TRBV7-2 and TRBJ2-2 for the parts outside the CDR3, the full variable domain is GAGVSQSPSNKVTEKGKDVELRCDPISGHTALYWYRQSLGQGLEFLIYFQGNSAPDKSGLPSDRFSAERTGGSVSTLTIQRTQQEDSAVYLCASTPLGGGGTGELFFGEGSRLTVL.

As DNA, the CDR3 is TGTGCCAGCAGCTTATCCTTTAGCGGGAGTCTACACGAGCAGTACTTC. Translating gives CASSLSFSGSLHEQYF. The rearrangement joins TRBV11-3 to TRBJ2-7, with 9 positions matching TRBD2. The CDR3 sequence is 16 residues long. The V and J ends lost 2 bases and 5 bases, in that order; junction bases with no gene match: 10. Germline CDR1 is SGHNT and CDR2 is YENEEA.

V and J are TRBV13 and TRBJ2-7; 13 bases are shared with TRBD2. CDR3 size: 18 residues. V shed 5 bases, J shed 2 bases, and the junction held 12 bases outside the gene matches. The germline gives CDR1 PRHDT, CDR2 FYEKMQ (reference sequence). CDR3 residues: CASSPRTSGSQNTYEQYF. Written as DNA, the CDR3 is TGTGCCAGCAGCCCTCGGACTAGCGGGAGCCAAAACACCTACGAGCAGTACTTC.

The chain has TRBV25-1 and TRBJ2-5; D remains unclear. The CDR3 length is 13 residues. The V gene's germline CDR1 is MGHDK and CDR2 SYGVNS. Between the trimmed V and J ends, which lost 6 bases and 1 base, there was a span of 9 bases. The CDR3 here is CASRRFTQETQYF. The DNA of the CDR3 is TGTGCCAGCAGACGGTTCACCCAAGAGACCCAGTACTTC.

The chain uses TRBV15 and TRBJ1-2, with D hard to call. This CDR3 is built from 18 residues. Germline CDR1 is LNHNV and CDR2 is YYDKDF (reference sequence). V was trimmed by 1 base and J by 7 bases, leaving 25 bases between them. The CDR3: CATSRVKYGDGLFSGYTF. The CDR3 nucleotides are TGTGCCACCAGCAGAGTAAAGTATGGAGATGGGTTGTTCTCTGGCTACACCTTC.

The CDR3 loop reads CASSLSGLAGATPYEQYF. The CDR3 coding sequence is TGTGCCAGCAGCCTATCGGGACTAGCGGGGGCCACACCCTACGAGCAGTACTTC. The chain recombines TRBV4-2 with TRBJ2-7; 14 nucleotides align to TRBD2. The trim removed 4 bases at V and 2 bases at J, leaving 10 bases unmatched. From germline, CDR1 is LGHNA and CDR2 YNFKEQ. This CDR3 comprises 18 residues.

The rearrangement links TRBV12-5 to TRBJ2-7, with a tentative D call TRBD2 (6 bases). Germline V gene data show CDR1 as LGHNT and CDR2 as FRNRAP. The length of the CDR3 is 16 residues. V was trimmed by 2 bases and J by 2 bases, leaving 16 bases between them. CDR3: CASGLWRGGLPYEQYF. In DNA form, the CDR3 reads TGTGCTAGTGGTTTGTGGAGGGGTGGGTTGCCCTACGAGCAGTACTTC.

In its sample, this clone was seen once. This chain connects TRBV13 to TRBJ2-5, with D maybe TRBD2 (6 bases). Germline V gives CDR1 PRHDT, CDR2 FYEKMQ (reference sequence). Trimming took off 5 bases at V and 3 bases at J, with 19 bases between the two ends. This CDR3 region has 16 residues. CDR3 sequence reads: CASSPPRSWGEETQYF. The CDR3 bases are TGTGCCAGCAGCCCACCACGTTCGTGGGGGGAAGAGACCCAGTACTTC.

The chain joins TRBV15 to TRBJ2-3; 9 nucleotides agree with TRBD2. Germline V gives CDR1 LNHNV, CDR2 YYDKDF (reference sequence). V shed 0 bases, J shed 3 bases, and the junction held 4 bases outside the gene matches. This CDR3 has 16 amino acids. The CDR3 region has the DNA TGTGCCACCAGCAGAGAGCGGGGGGGCCCTACAGATACGCAGTATTTT. Translation gives CATSRERGGPTDTQYF.

The rearrangement links TRBV28 to TRBJ2-7; a possible D gene is TRBD2 (6 bases). The CDR3 has 16 residues. Germline CDR1 MDHEN, CDR2 SYDVKM. Trimming left V 3 bases short and J 1 base short, with 16 bases between. CDR3 bases: TGTGCCAGCAGTTTTGCCGCGGGATTCTTTTCCTACGAGCAGTACTTC. Its translation: CASSFAAGFFSYEQYF.

The chain employs TRBV27 and TRBJ2-7; 8 positions match TRBD1. V dropped 4 bases and J dropped 5; count of bases not matched to a gene: 16. CDR1 and CDR2 from the germline V gene are MNHEY and SMNVEV (reference sequence). The CDR3 loop spans 17 amino acids. In DNA form, the CDR3 reads TGTGCCAGCAGTTCAATCAGATTAACGGTACAGGGGGACGAGCAGTACTTC. Its protein product is CASSSIRLTVQGDEQYF.

This rearrangement joins TRBV2 to TRBJ1-4; 9 bases line up with TRBD1. The CDR3 is 16 amino acids. The V gene end was trimmed by 4 bases and the J gene end by 8 bases; junction bases not matched to a gene: 11. The V gene's germline CDR1 is SNHLY and CDR2 FYNNEI. In nucleotides, the CDR3 is TGTGCCAGCAGTGGCTCCCGGGACAGGGTAGGGGAAAAACTGTTTTTT. Translated, it gives CASSGSRDRVGEKLFF. Supplemented by reference TRBV2 and TRBJ1-4, the full variable domain reads EPEVTQTPSHQVTQMGQEVILRCVPISNHLYFYWYRQILGQKVEFLVSFYNNEISEKSEIFDDQFSVERPDGSNFTLKIRSTKLEDSAMYFCASSGSRDRVGEKLFFGSGTQLSVL.

The chain joins TRBV14 to TRBJ2-1, with D possibly being TRBD1 (5 bases). Germline assignment: CDR1 SGHDN and CDR2 FVKESK. CDR3 length: 17 amino acids. The V and J ends lost 4 bases and 2 bases respectively, with 18 bases between them. This CDR3 is CASSLLGVLQAYNEQFF. The CDR3 DNA reads as TGTGCCAGCAGCCTACTTGGGGTGCTACAGGCCTACAATGAGCAGTTCTTC.

The chain uses TRBV24-1 and TRBJ1-2; 8 bases align to TRBD1. The ends lost 4 bases at V and 2 bases at J; junction bases unmatched: 8. The CDR3 contains 16 residues. CDR1 and CDR2 (germline): KGHDR, SFDVKD. The CDR3 sequence: CATSDPNRGINYGYTF. The DNA of the CDR3 is TGTGCCACCAGTGACCCCAACAGGGGGATAAACTATGGCTACACCTTC.

This sequence joins TRBV19 and TRBJ1-1; D is possibly TRBD1 (6 bases). CDR3 length equals 14 residues. CDR1 is LNHDA and CDR2 is SQIVND in the germline V gene (reference sequence). V lost 2 bases and J 4 bases, leaving 11 bases between the germline ends. CDR3 region: CASSILAGATEAFF. The CDR3 DNA sequence: TGTGCCAGTAGTATACTGGCAGGGGCCACTGAAGCTTTCTTT.

V is TRBV10-3 and J is TRBJ1-1; D not resolved. CDR3 length equals 17 residues. Germline V gene lookup returns CDR1 ENHRY and CDR2 SYGVKD. V was clipped by 0 bases and J by 2 bases, with 16 bases between them. CDR3 amino acids: CAISESRGPGDNTEAFF. The CDR3 DNA reads as TGTGCCATCAGTGAGTCGAGAGGGCCGGGAGACAACACTGAAGCTTTCTTT.

J is TRBJ2-5 and V is TRBV15, with 7 bases aligning to TRBD1. The V segment lost 5 bases and the J segment 5 bases; nucleotides outside the gene matches: 5. CDR1 is LNHNV, CDR2 YYDKDF, per germline (reference sequence). This CDR3 spans 13 amino acids. CDR3 bases: TGTGCCACCAGCCGCGGACAGGAGGAGACCCAGTACTTC. It specifies CATSRGQEETQYF. The entire variable domain, with the rest obtained from reference TRBV15 and TRBJ2-5, is as follows: DAMVIQNPRYQVTQFGKPVTLSCSQTLNHNVMYWYQQKSSQAPKLLFHYYDKDFNNEADTPDNFQSRRPNTSFCFLDIRSPGLGDTAMYLCATSRGQEETQYFGPGTRLLVL.

The chain uses TRBV6-2 or TRBV6-3 and TRBJ1-5, with a possible D match to TRBD1 (6 bases). Germline lookup yields CDR1 MNHEY and CDR2 SVGEGT. This CDR3 comprises 16 residues. V lost 2 bases, J lost 5 bases, and 16 bases lay in between. CDR3 residues: CASSYGGGPNDQPQHF. DNA for the CDR3: TGTGCCAGCAGTTACGGGGGGGGGCCGAACGATCAGCCCCAGCATTTT.